The sequence of this T cell receptor (beta chain) was determined in a study of control samples from healthy donors and cancer patients. The sample holds one count of this clone. Produced via immunoSEQ multiplex PCR; TCRdb's table is partial and in-frame only. The table shows about 150,000 clones, with 90% to 95% occurring only once. V was trimmed by 1 base and J by 5 bases, leaving 8 bases between them. Per germline, CDR1 LGHNA and CDR2 YNFKEQ. The CDR3 has 14 residues. Source material: blood. This TCR was recovered from a young man in good health. The chain recombines TRBV4-2 with TRBJ2-2; the D gene is possibly TRBD2 (6 bases). The CDR3 bases are TGTGCCAGCAGCCAAGGGAGGGCGACCGGGGAGCTGTTTTTT. It translates to CASSQGRATGELFF.